This TCR beta chain was retrieved from a study of blood T cell repertoires in COVID-19. Across about two dozen US areas, participants ranged in age from roughly 18 to 95 years. The study recruited exposed participants who had met a COVID-19 case within 2 weeks before entry. The CDR3 contains 15 residues. Looked up from germline, CDR1 is MDHEN and CDR2 is SYDVKM. Trimming cost V 3 bases and J 4 bases; bases outside gene matches: 5. The method was immunoSEQ multiplex PCR; TCRdb's version includes in-frame clones alone and lacks a portion of them. The sample lists about 140,000 clones, approximately 88% occurring once.

The TCR comes from a man between 70 and 80 years old who had been exposed to COVID-19. The genes are TRBV28 and TRBJ2-7; 11 bases fit TRBD2. Sequenced material: PBMCs or T cells enriched from blood (not recorded which). CDR3 region: CASSFSLAGGYEQYF. The CDR3 coding sequence is TGTGCCAGCAGTTTTTCGCTAGCGGGAGGATACGAGCAGTACTTC.